These 23 T cell receptor beta chains were all obtained from the same sample, sequenced in a study of cytomegalovirus exposure and HLA in healthy donors. Both 60 Vbeta primers and 13 Jbeta primers went into the PCR. Only in-frame clones appear in the TCRdb table, and some are missing; sequencing was by immunoSEQ multiplex PCR. The table shows some 91,000 clones, with roughly 80% occurring only once. The sequenced material came from PBMCs. These receptors came from a man aged 40-50 years in good health and CMV-seropositive.

This rearrangement joins TRBV15 to TRBJ2-1; 7 positions match TRBD2. The V and J ends lost 1 base and 0 bases, in that order; junction bases with no gene match: 3. Germline assignment: CDR1 LNHNV and CDR2 YYDKDF (reference sequence). The CDR3 is made up of 16 amino acids. The CDR3 DNA sequence: TGTGCCACCAGCAGAGGGGCGGGGGTCTCCTACAATGAGCAGTTCTTC. Protein sequence: CATSRGAGVSYNEQFF.

This clone has only one observation. DNA of the CDR3: TGTGCCAGCAGTTACCGGGTGGGGAGCGAAAAACTGTTTTTT. Translation gives CASSYRVGSEKLFF. The chain uses TRBV6-6 and TRBJ1-4; D unresolved. The CDR3 extends over 14 amino acids. The germline V and J ends were trimmed by 2 bases and 8 bases, with 12 bases remaining between them. CDR1 is MNHNY, CDR2 SVGAGI, per germline (reference sequence).

This rearrangement joins TRBV5-4 to TRBJ2-1; 10 bases match TRBD2. V was clipped by 7 bases and J by 3 bases; unmatched bases: 4. The CDR3 totals 14 residues. CDR1 is SGHNT and CDR2 is YYREEE in the germline V gene (reference sequence). CDR3 sequence: CASLLAGSYNEQFF. The CDR3, as DNA: TGTGCCAGCTTACTAGCGGGGAGCTACAATGAGCAGTTCTTC.

There are a few counts of this clone. The J gene is TRBJ1-1, the V gene TRBV11-2; possible D gene TRBD1, 6 bases. Germline V gene data show CDR1 as SGHAT and CDR2 as FQNNGV. The V and J ends lost 0 bases and 4 bases respectively, with 6 bases between them. The CDR3 loop spans 13 amino acids. The DNA for the CDR3 is TGTGCCAGCAGCTTAGAAGGGGGCACTGAAGCTTTCTTT. This translates into CASSLEGGTEAFF.

This clone was seen once. This chain connects TRBV14 to TRBJ2-3, with D maybe TRBD2 (5 bases). Trimming stripped 2 bases from V and 0 bases from J, with 15 bases between. The CDR3 sequence is 17 residues long. In germline, CDR1 is SGHDN, CDR2 FVKESK. CDR3: CASSQFQRTDSTDTQYF. CDR3 sequence (DNA): TGTGCCAGCAGCCAATTCCAGCGGACTGACAGCACAGATACGCAGTATTTT.

The chain employs TRBV4-3 and TRBJ2-7; 8 bases map to TRBD2. The V segment lost 1 base and the J segment 6 bases; nucleotides outside the gene matches: 5. There are 14 residues in the CDR3. Germline CDR1 is LGHNA and CDR2 is YSLEER. CDR3 DNA: TGCGCCAGCAGCCAAGTGACTAGCGAGGGCGAGCAGTACTTC. This gives the protein CASSQVTSEGEQYF.

This chain joins TRBV9 and TRBJ1-3; TRBD1 agrees at 10 bases. Unmatched junction bases numbered 1, after V lost 0 bases and J lost 1 base. The CDR3 is 16 amino acids. Germline values: CDR1 SGDLS, CDR2 YYNGEE. CDR3 DNA: TGTGCCAGCAGCGTAGCGGGACAGGGGTCTGGAAACACCATATATTTT. Translation gives CASSVAGQGSGNTIYF. The whole variable domain, filled in from reference TRBV9 and TRBJ1-3, reads DSGVTQTPKHLITATGQRVTLRCSPRSGDLSVYWYQQSLDQGLQFLIQYYNGEERAKGNILERFSAQQFPDLHSELNLSSLELGDSALYFCASSVAGQGSGNTIYFGEGSWLTVV.

V usage is TRBV21-1 and J usage is TRBJ2-3; the tabulated D call, TRBD2, remains unverified against the DNA. TRBV21-1 is a pseudogene. This CDR3 has 18 amino acids. The CDR3 loop reads CASSKDQLAGVFADTQYF. Written as DNA, the CDR3 is TGTGCCAGCAGCAAAGACCAACTAGCGGGAGTTTTCGCAGATACGCAGTATTTT.

V is TRBV4-3 and J is TRBJ2-1, with TRBD2 matching over 7 bases. Unmatched junction bases numbered 9, after V lost 0 bases and J lost 7 bases. The germline V gene encodes CDR1 LGHNA and CDR2 YSLEER. This CDR3 comprises 16 residues. CDR3 in amino acids: CASSQDWAGELNEQFF. The CDR3 region has the DNA TGCGCCAGCAGCCAAGATTGGGCGGGAGAATTGAATGAGCAGTTCTTC.

This clone was picked up one time. The rearrangement joins TRBV4-3 to TRBJ2-7; 13 bases agree with TRBD2. The CDR3 is 21 amino acids. The V segment lost 3 bases and the J segment 3 bases; nucleotides outside the gene matches: 20. CDR1 is LGHNA, CDR2 YSLEER, per germline. The CDR3 loop reads CASSQAGTSGETTAIRYEQYF. The CDR3 DNA follows: TGCGCCAGCAGCCAGGCCGGGACTAGCGGGGAAACTACCGCGATCCGCTACGAGCAGTACTTC.

The rearrangement uses TRBV25-1 and TRBJ1-5; D is perhaps TRBD1 (5 bases). V lost 2 bases and J lost 8, with 10 bases in between. The germline V gene encodes CDR1 MGHDK and CDR2 SYGVNS. The CDR3 totals 13 residues. This chain's CDR3 is CASSEGGGEPQHF. CDR3 nucleotide sequence: TGTGCCAGCAGTGAAGGCGGGGGTGAGCCCCAGCATTTT.

V and J are TRBV5-1 and TRBJ2-7, with TRBD1 identical over 9 bases. With V trimmed by 3 bases and J by 5 bases, 6 bases remained unmatched. Looked up from germline, CDR1 is SGHRS and CDR2 is YFSETQ. This CDR3 spans 14 amino acids. The CDR3 bases are TGCGCCAGCAGCTCCGGGACAGGGCGGGACGAGCAGTACTTC. Protein product: CASSSGTGRDEQYF.

The genes are TRBV10-2 and TRBJ2-7; 7 nucleotides line up with TRBD2. The V and J ends lost 6 bases and 4 bases, in that order; junction bases with no gene match: 12. The CDR3 is made up of 15 amino acids. Germline values: CDR1 WSHSY, CDR2 SAAADI. Written as DNA, the CDR3 is TGCGCCAGCAGGGAGGTAGCGGGCATGGGGTACGAGCAGTACTTC. Encoded protein: CASREVAGMGYEQYF.

This clone was detected only a few times. Germline is not matched at one junction end, which may reflect a read error. The rearrangement joins TRBV12-5 to TRBJ2-1, with a weak D call TRBD1 (7 bases). This CDR3 has 12 amino acids. CDR1 is LGHNT and CDR2 is FRNRAP in the germline V gene. The DNA of the CDR3 is TGTGCTAGTGGTTCCGGGGGACAGTATCAGCTCTTC. The encoded protein is CASGSGGQYQLF.

This clone was counted between two and nine times. The chain is built from TRBV6-6 and TRBJ2-1, with TRBD2 matching 12 bases. Germline V lookup: CDR1 MNHNY, CDR2 SVGAGI (reference sequence). This CDR3 is 14 amino acids long. Trimming removed 7 bases from V and 8 bases from J; junction bases left unmatched: 6. In DNA, the CDR3 is TGTGCCAGCACCCTGACTAGCGGGGGTGATGAGCAGTTCTTC. Its protein is CASTLTSGGDEQFF.

This clone has only one observation. This chain links TRBV18 with TRBJ2-7; 9 bases are a match to TRBD1. The CDR3 runs to 15 residues. Germline assignment: CDR1 KGHSH and CDR2 LQKENI. Unmatched junction bases numbered 3, after V lost 3 bases and J lost 0 bases. CDR3 sequence reads: CASSPGTGSSYEQYF. CDR3 DNA: TGTGCCAGCTCACCCGGGACAGGGAGCTCCTACGAGCAGTACTTC.

The chain uses TRBV29-1 and TRBJ2-6; D ambiguous. The CDR3 is made up of 13 amino acids. Trimming removed 6 bases from V and 2 bases from J, with 8 bases in between. Germline CDR1 is SQVTM and CDR2 is ANQGSEA. The CDR3 loop is CSVGVTGANVLTF. The CDR3 DNA reads as TGCAGCGTAGGAGTCACTGGGGCCAACGTCCTGACTTTC.

Here the CDR3 reads CASSQDYSGGARTGELFF. As DNA, the CDR3 is TGTGCCAGCAGCCAAGATTACAGCGGGGGGGCCAGGACCGGGGAGCTGTTTTTT. The genes are TRBV4-2 and TRBJ2-2, with 10 bases that match TRBD2. V gave up 0 bases and J gave up 5 bases; unmatched junction bases: 9. Germline CDR1 reads LGHNA; CDR2 reads YNFKEQ. The CDR3 totals 18 residues.

This clone was recorded once. The chain employs TRBV27 and TRBJ2-2; D gene uncertain. From germline, CDR1 is MNHEY and CDR2 SMNVEV (reference sequence). V was trimmed by 3 bases and J by 3 bases, leaving 8 bases between them. The CDR3 has 14 amino acids. The CDR3 loop is CASSFSMDTGELFF. In DNA, the CDR3 is TGTGCCAGCAGTTTTAGCATGGACACCGGGGAGCTGTTTTTT.

This clone was recorded once. The rearrangement joins TRBV5-4 to TRBJ2-3; 7 positions match TRBD2. Germline V lookup: CDR1 SGHNT, CDR2 YYREEE (reference sequence). The CDR3 is 15 residues long. V lost 2 bases to trimming and J lost 0 bases; unmatched junction nucleotides: 3. CDR3 loop: CASSLYSGSTDTQYF. The CDR3 DNA sequence: TGTGCCAGCAGCTTATATAGCGGGAGCACAGATACGCAGTATTTT.

The genes are TRBV13 and TRBJ2-1; 10 nucleotides align to TRBD2. This CDR3 is 17 amino acids long. V was pared by 3 bases and J by 0 bases, with 5 bases of the junction left unmatched. Germline CDR1 and CDR2: PRHDT and FYEKMQ (reference sequence). The CDR3 DNA reads as TGTGCCAGCAGCTTGGGGTTAGCGGGGGGCTCCTACAATGAGCAGTTCTTC. It translates to CASSLGLAGGSYNEQFF.

The chain combines TRBV2 with TRBJ2-4; 10 bases map to TRBD1. The CDR3 length is 16 residues. Per the germline V gene, CDR1 is SNHLY and CDR2 is FYNNEI. Trimming took 7 bases from V and 5 from J; bases not matched to a gene: 11. The CDR3 DNA follows: TGTGCCAGCACACCACCCAGGGGGACAGGGGAAAACATTCAGTACTTC. Protein sequence: CASTPPRGTGENIQYF.

The V and J genes are TRBV6-1 and TRBJ2-2, with 7 bases aligning to TRBD2. The CDR3 is 13 amino acids. Germline V gene lookup returns CDR1 MNHNS and CDR2 SASEGT. V shed 6 bases and J 3 bases; nucleotides not matched to a gene: 1. This chain's CDR3 is CASSRGDTGELFF. CDR3 bases: TGTGCCAGCAGCCGGGGGGACACCGGGGAGCTGTTTTTT.